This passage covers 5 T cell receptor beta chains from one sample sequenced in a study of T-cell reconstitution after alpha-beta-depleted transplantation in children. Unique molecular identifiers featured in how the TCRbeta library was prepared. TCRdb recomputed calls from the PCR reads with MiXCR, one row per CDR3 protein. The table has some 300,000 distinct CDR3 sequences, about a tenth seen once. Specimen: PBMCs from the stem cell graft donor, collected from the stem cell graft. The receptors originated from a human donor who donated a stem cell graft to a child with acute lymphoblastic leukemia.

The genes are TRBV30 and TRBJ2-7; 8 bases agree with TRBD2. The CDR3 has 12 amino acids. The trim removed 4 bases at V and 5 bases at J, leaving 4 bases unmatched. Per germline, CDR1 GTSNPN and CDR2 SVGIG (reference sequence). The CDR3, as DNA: TGTGCCTGGACTAGCGGGTTTGACGAGCAGTACTTC. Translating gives CAWTSGFDEQYF.

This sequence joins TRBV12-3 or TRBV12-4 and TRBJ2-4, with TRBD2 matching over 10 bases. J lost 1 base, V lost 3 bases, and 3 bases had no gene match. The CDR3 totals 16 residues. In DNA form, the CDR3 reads TGTGCCAGCAGTTTCGGGACTAGCGTCGCCAAAAACATTCAGTACTTC. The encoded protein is CASSFGTSVAKNIQYF.

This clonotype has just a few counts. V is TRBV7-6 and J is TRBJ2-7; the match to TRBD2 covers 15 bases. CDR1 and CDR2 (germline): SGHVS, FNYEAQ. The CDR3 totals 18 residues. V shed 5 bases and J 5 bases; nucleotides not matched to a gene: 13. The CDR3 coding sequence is TGTGCCAGCAGCCTCGAGATTTTAGGACTAGCGGGAGGGCACGAGCAGTACTTC. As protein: CASSLEILGLAGGHEQYF. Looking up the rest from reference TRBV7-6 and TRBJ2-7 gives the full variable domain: GAGVSQSPRYKVTKRGQDVALRCDPISGHVSLYWYRQALGQGPEFLTYFNYEAQQDKSGLPNDRFSAERPEGSISTLTIQRTEQRDSAMYRCASSLEILGLAGGHEQYFGPGTRLTVT.

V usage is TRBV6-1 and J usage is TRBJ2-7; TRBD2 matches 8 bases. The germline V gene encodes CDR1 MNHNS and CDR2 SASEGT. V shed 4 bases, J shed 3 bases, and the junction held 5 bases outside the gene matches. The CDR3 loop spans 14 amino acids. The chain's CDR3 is CASSVSGKDYEQYF. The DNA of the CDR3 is TGTGCCAGCAGTGTTAGCGGGAAGGACTACGAGCAGTACTTC.

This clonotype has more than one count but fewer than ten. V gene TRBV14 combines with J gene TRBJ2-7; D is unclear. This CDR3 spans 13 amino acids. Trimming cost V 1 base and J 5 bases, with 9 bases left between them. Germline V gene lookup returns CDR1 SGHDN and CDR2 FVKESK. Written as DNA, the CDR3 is TGTGCCAGCAGCCAAGCCGGGTCCCACGAGCAGTACTTC. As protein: CASSQAGSHEQYF.